These T cell receptor beta chains were read from a single sample in a study of OX40 agonist ivuxolimab in advanced cancers. Repertoires were generated with immunoSEQ multiplex PCR, while TCRdb's copy carries only in-frame clones and drops some. The sample lists about 79,000 clones; approximately 85% were seen once. Sequenced material: CD4+ or CD8+ T cells sorted from blood, taken in a trial of the OX40 agonist ivuxolimab. The receptors originated from an adult with an advanced solid tumor such as melanoma, head and neck, liver or kidney cancer. The CDR3 runs from the conserved cysteine through the conserved F or W. D genes are given only for firm matches. Clone size is given for some rows only: seen once, a few or many times, or a class if the clone is expanded.

D,J,size,V,DNA,CDR3
TRBD1,TRBJ1-5,NA,TRBV19,TGTGCCAGTACCGACGAACGGGGACAGGGCCGGCAGCCCCAGCATTTT,CASTDERGQGRQPQHF
NA,TRBJ2-3,NA,TRBV5-4,TGTGCCAGCAGCTTGGCCAGGGATAGCGGCACAGATACGCAGTATTTT,CASSLARDSGTDTQYF
TRBD1,TRBJ1-2,NA,TRBV7-9,TGTGCCAGCAGCGCTCAGGGGGCGGGCTATGGCTACACCTTC,CASSAQGAGYGYTF
NA,TRBJ2-2,NA,TRBV6-1,TGTGCCAGCAGTGTGGGACCTAACACCGGGGAGCTGTTTTTT,CASSVGPNTGELFF
NA,TRBJ2-1,NA,TRBV6-1,TGTGCCAGCAGTCCCGTAGGCACCTACAATGAGCAGTTCTTC,CASSPVGTYNEQFF
NA,TRBJ2-7,NA,TRBV6-1,TGTGCCGCAGGGACGGGGAGCTCCTACGAGCAGTACTTC,CAAGTGSSYEQYF
TRBD2,TRBJ2-1,NA,TRBV13,TGTGCCAGCAGCGGCTGGGTAGCGGGAGTCAATGAGCAGTTCTTC,CASSGWVAGVNEQFF
NA,TRBJ1-6,NA,TRBV7-6,TGTGCCAGCAGCTTACCACGAGGGAGTCTCCACTTT,CASSLPRGSLHF
TRBD2,TRBJ2-7,few,TRBV4-1,TGCGCCAGCAGCCCCCGTAATAGCGGGAGCTACGAGCAGTACTTC,CASSPRNSGSYEQYF
TRBD2,TRBJ2-3,NA,TRBV28,TGTGCCAGCAGTATAGGGACTAGCGGGAGGGCCAATACGCAGTATTTT,CASSIGTSGRANTQYF
NA,TRBJ1-2,NA,TRBV5-4,TGTGCCAGCAGCTTGCCCGGGGAGAGAGGCTACACCTTC,CASSLPGERGYTF
NA,TRBJ2-7,NA,TRBV5-1,TGCGCCAGCAGCTTGGGTGGAGGTGCGGGTCTCCCCTACGAGCAGTACTTC,CASSLGGGAGLPYEQYF
NA,TRBJ2-7,NA,TRBV5-1,TGCGCCAGCAGCTGGCAGACGAGGGGGGACGAGCAGTACTTC,CASSWQTRGDEQYF
NA,TRBJ1-5,NA,TRBV19,TGTGCCAGTAGCGGATTGATGTGGTCAAACCAGCCCCAGCATTTT,CASSGLMWSNQPQHF
NA,TRBJ2-1,NA,TRBV1,TGCACCAGCAGCCGTAGCCGCGGCCTCGGCTCCTACAATGAGCAGTTCTTC,CTSSRSRGLGSYNEQFF
TRBD2,TRBJ2-7,NA,TRBV6-5,TGTGCCAGCAGTTACGGAGCGGGAGGCTACGAGCAGTACTTC,CASSYGAGGYEQYF
NA,TRBJ1-2,NA,TRBV10-3,TGTGCCATCAGTGAGTCGAATTCCGGCAGCGGCTACACCTTC,CAISESNSGSGYTF
NA,TRBJ2-3,NA,TRBV2,TGTGCCAGCAGGCAAGATACGCAGTATTTT,CASRQDTQYF
NA,TRBJ1-1,NA,TRBV19,TGTGCCAGTAGTAAAGGCGGGGCGACAGTCCTATTTGAAGCTTTCTTT,CASSKGGATVLFEAFF
NA,TRBJ2-1,NA,TRBV2,TGTGCCAGCAGTGCAATACTAGCAGGTCTTAATGAGCAGTTCTTC,CASSAILAGLNEQFF
TRBD1,TRBJ2-2,NA,TRBV11-3,TGTGCCAGCAGCTTAGGACAGGGGAGCACCGGGGAGCTGTTTTTT,CASSLGQGSTGELFF
NA,TRBJ1-1,NA,TRBV6-5,TGTGCCAGCAGTTACTTACAGGACACTGAAGCTTTCTTT,CASSYLQDTEAFF
NA,TRBJ1-4,NA,TRBV28,TGTGCCAGCAGCCTACTTGAAAAACTGTTTTTT,CASSLLEKLFF
NA,TRBJ2-1,NA,TRBV7-2,TGTGCCAGCAGCTCGTGGGGGCAGTACAATGAGCAGTTCTTC,CASSSWGQYNEQFF
NA,TRBJ2-3,NA,TRBV2,TGTGCCAGCAGTGGGAGGGCCGCAGATACGCAGTATTTT,CASSGRAADTQYF
NA,TRBJ2-1,once,TRBV10-1,TGCGCCAGCAGTCCGGAGACCGGGGACAATGAGCAGTTCTTC,CASSPETGDNEQFF
NA,TRBJ1-1,NA,TRBV29-1,TGCAGCGTTGCCTGGGGGGTCCAGGGAGCTTTCTTT,CSVAWGVQGAFF
NA,TRBJ1-5,medium-sized,TRBV29-1,TGCAGCGTGTCCGAGGGGTATGGTCAGCCCCAGCATTTT,CSVSEGYGQPQHF
NA,TRBJ2-3,NA,TRBV7-9,TGTGCCAGCAGCCTAGGACTGAACACAGATACGCAGTATTTT,CASSLGLNTDTQYF
NA,TRBJ1-1,NA,TRBV5-4,TGTGCCAGCAGCTTGTTCGGGGAGGCTTTCTTT,CASSLFGEAFF
TRBD2,TRBJ2-1,NA,TRBV2,TGTGCCAGCAGTAGACTAGCGGGAGGGACCCATGAGCAGTTCTTC,CASSRLAGGTHEQFF
NA,TRBJ1-1,NA,TRBV5-1,TGCGCCAGCAGCTTGGATCTGGGGATCATGAACACTGAAGCTTTCTTT,CASSLDLGIMNTEAFF
NA,TRBJ1-4,NA,TRBV5-5,TGTGCCAGCAGCCCAGTGACAGGTGAAAAACTGTTTTTT,CASSPVTGEKLFF
NA,TRBJ2-7,NA,TRBV6-6,TGTGCCAGCTCTCCGGGACAAATCTACGAGCAGTACTTC,CASSPGQIYEQYF
NA,TRBJ2-5,NA,TRBV19,TGTGCCAGTAGTAGGGCCCAGATGCAAGAGACCCAGTACTTC,CASSRAQMQETQYF
NA,TRBJ1-1,once,TRBV6-1,TGTGCCAGCAGCGTTGACACTAACACTGAAGCTTTCTTT,CASSVDTNTEAFF
NA,TRBJ1-2,NA,TRBV7-3,TGTGCCAGCGGGCAACAGGGCTATGGCTACACCTTC,CASGQQGYGYTF
TRBD2,TRBJ2-5,NA,TRBV28,TGTGCCAGCAGTTTACAGGGACTAGCGGGAGGCCAGTACTTC,CASSLQGLAGGQYF
TRBD1,TRBJ1-1,NA,TRBV14,TGTGCCAGCAGCCAGCTGAGGAACACAGGGGGGAAGAACACTGAAGCTTTCTTT,CASSQLRNTGGKNTEAFF
NA,TRBJ2-4,few,TRBV5-1,TGCGCCAGCAGGTCCACTTCAGCCAAAAACATTCAGTACTTC,CASRSTSAKNIQYF
TRBD2,TRBJ2-1,NA,TRBV4-1,TGCGCCAGCAGCCAAGATTTGTCCTGGACTAGGTCGAATGAGCAGTTCTTC,CASSQDLSWTRSNEQFF
TRBD2,TRBJ2-3,NA,TRBV5-1,TGCGCCAGCAGCCCGACTAACTTCATGACTAGCGGGAGAGATACGCAGTATTTT,CASSPTNFMTSGRDTQYF
NA,TRBJ1-1,NA,TRBV5-1,TGCGCCAGCAGATTCGACGGTCTGAACACTGAAGCTTTCTTT,CASRFDGLNTEAFF
TRBD2,TRBJ2-3,NA,TRBV11-2,TGTGCCAGCAGCCCTCGGACTAGCGGGTTAGATACGCAGTATTTT,CASSPRTSGLDTQYF
TRBD1,TRBJ2-7,NA,TRBV6-5,TGTGCCAGCAGTGCCTCCGGGACAGGGGCGTCCGAGCAGTACTTC,CASSASGTGASEQYF
TRBD1,TRBJ2-2,NA,TRBV6-6,TGTGCCAGCCTTACAGGGGGCGAGTGGGCCGGGGAGCTGTTTTTT,CASLTGGEWAGELFF
NA,TRBJ2-5,NA,TRBV2,TGTGCCAGCACTCGGGACGGTGAAGAGACCCAGTACTTC,CASTRDGEETQYF
TRBD1,TRBJ1-6,NA,TRBV18,TGTGCCAGCTCACCTTCGACAGGGTGGGATTCACCCCTCCACTTT,CASSPSTGWDSPLHF
NA,TRBJ1-2,once,TRBV18,TGTGCCAGCTCACCATCTCCAGGGGATGGCTACACCTTC,CASSPSPGDGYTF
TRBD2,TRBJ2-1,NA,TRBV7-3,TGTGCCAGCAGCATCGCTAGCGGGCCGGGAAACAATGAGCAGTTCTTC,CASSIASGPGNNEQFF
TRBD2,TRBJ2-1,NA,TRBV18,TGTGCCAGCTTCTCTAGCGGGACTAAAAATGAGCAGTTCTTC,CASFSSGTKNEQFF
NA,TRBJ2-7,NA,TRBV2,TGTGCCAGCAGTGACCTGGGATTCTACGAGCAGTACTTC,CASSDLGFYEQYF
NA,TRBJ1-2,few,TRBV18,TGTGCCAGCTCACTTCGGTCATCAGACTATGGCTACACCTTC,CASSLRSSDYGYTF
TRBD1,TRBJ2-7,once,TRBV9,TGTGCCAGCAGCGTAGAGGCAGGGGGCTACGAGCAGTACTTC,CASSVEAGGYEQYF
NA,TRBJ1-2,NA,TRBV5-1,TGCGCCAGCAGCTCCAGCCCGGGAGGAGGCTATGGCTACACCTTC,CASSSSPGGGYGYTF
NA,TRBJ2-2,few,TRBV6-1,TGTGCCAGCGGGCAACTGAGCACCGGGGAGCTGTTTTTT,CASGQLSTGELFF
NA,TRBJ1-5,NA,TRBV18,TGTGCCAGCTCACCGAAGACGGATCAGCCCCAGCATTTT,CASSPKTDQPQHF
TRBD2,TRBJ2-1,NA,TRBV5-1,TGCGCCAGCAGCTCGGCGCGGGGGTCCTACAATGAGCAGTTCTTC,CASSSARGSYNEQFF
TRBD2,TRBJ2-1,NA,TRBV14,TGTGCCAGCAGTCGTCTAGCGGGAGGTAGTGTTGAGCAGTTCTTC,CASSRLAGGSVEQFF